A single sample gave rise to the 24 T cell receptor beta chains below, sequenced in a study of human T cells and chemical hapten exposure. TCRdb re-called the RACE reads with MiXCR, one entry per CDR3 protein. The table shows nearly 55,000 distinct CDR3 sequences, with 9.5% to 10% occurring only once. The sample's time point: patch test 2, 6 weeks after DPC sensitization. Treatment in this sample: therapeutic diphenylcyclopropenone sensitization with weekly scalp DPC. This specimen consisted of whole blood, obtained in connection with sensitization to the hapten diphenylcyclopropenone (DPC). These receptors were taken from a woman between 50 and 59 years old with alopecia areata. Some clones in this sample may be carry-over from other donors' samples.

The chain employs TRBV5-6 and TRBJ2-5; the D gene could be TRBD1 or TRBD2 (5 bases each). Germline CDR1 is SGHDT and CDR2 is YYEEEE. The CDR3 is 14 residues long. The V and J ends lost 4 bases and 1 base respectively, with 11 bases between them. The CDR3 nucleotides read TGTGCCAGCAGCGGGGGACGGTCCCAAGAGACCCAGTACTTC. It is translated as CASSGGRSQETQYF.

This clonotype showed up just a few times. The chain carries TRBV28 and TRBJ2-3; D remains ambiguous. V was pared by 7 bases and J by 7 bases, with 9 bases between. Germline V gene data show CDR1 as MDHEN and CDR2 as SYDVKM. This CDR3 contains 11 residues. This CDR3 reads CASTLGHTQYF. The CDR3 nucleotides are TGTGCCAGCACCCTTGGGCATACGCAGTATTTT.

This chain connects TRBV29-1 to TRBJ2-5; the D gene is possibly TRBD2 (6 bases). Germline CDR1 and CDR2: SQVTM and ANQGSEA. V shed 6 bases and J shed 7 bases, with 12 bases lying between them. This CDR3 contains 11 residues. In nucleotides, the CDR3 is TGCAGCGTGGGAGGCCTTGGGACCCAGTACTTC. Translation: CSVGGLGTQYF.

The sample holds many counts of this clonotype. The rearrangement uses TRBV3-1 and TRBJ2-2; D not certain. The CDR3 length is 15 residues. Per the germline V gene, CDR1 is LGHDT and CDR2 is YNNKEL (reference sequence). The ends were cut back, 3 bases at V and 4 bases at J, with 12 bases in the middle. The CDR3 region is CASSHGSQLTGELFF. DNA for the CDR3: TGTGCCAGCAGCCACGGGTCTCAACTCACCGGGGAGCTGTTTTTT.

This clonotype was seen at least ten times. The rearrangement uses TRBV7-8 and TRBJ1-1; possible D gene TRBD1, 5 bases. This CDR3 has 14 amino acids. Trimming pared 4 bases from V and 0 bases from J, leaving 9 bases between. Germline loops: CDR1 SGHVS, CDR2 FQNEAQ. The CDR3 bases are TGTGCCAGCAGCTCCAGGGTTCTGAACACTGAAGCTTTCTTT. It encodes CASSSRVLNTEAFF.

This clonotype showed up many times. This rearrangement joins TRBV7-9 to TRBJ2-2; D may be TRBD1 (5 bases). V was trimmed by 11 bases and J by 2 bases, leaving 9 bases between them. The CDR3 consists of 12 residues. Germline V lookup: CDR1 SEHNR, CDR2 FQNEAQ (reference sequence). In DNA, the CDR3 is TGTGCCGGTGACAGCAACACCGGGGAGCTGTTTTTT. This sequence encodes CAGDSNTGELFF.

The J gene is TRBJ1-5, the V gene TRBV3-1; D remains unclear. Per the germline V gene, CDR1 is LGHDT and CDR2 is YNNKEL (reference sequence). V lost 6 bases to trimming and J lost 4 bases, with 10 bases between them. The CDR3 spans 13 residues. CDR3 nucleotides: TGTGCCAGCAGTTTCAGGAGAAATCAGCCCCAGCATTTT. Its protein product is CASSFRRNQPQHF.

This clonotype was recorded many times. The V gene is TRBV29-1, the J gene TRBJ1-1; unclear D gene. Germline V gene lookup returns CDR1 SQVTM and CDR2 ANQGSEA. The CDR3 loop spans 12 amino acids. Trimming pared 3 bases from V and 4 bases from J, leaving 9 bases between. This chain's CDR3 is CSVEAVGTEAFF. The CDR3 nucleotides read TGCAGCGTTGAGGCGGTGGGCACTGAAGCTTTCTTT.

This clonotype was observed at least ten times. The chain links TRBV28 to TRBJ1-3; D remains unclear. The CDR3 sequence is 11 residues long. Per germline, CDR1 MDHEN and CDR2 SYDVKM. Trimming shortened V by 9 bases and J by 5 bases, and 8 bases separated the two germline ends. CDR3 loop: CASVARNTIYF. Written as DNA, the CDR3 is TGTGCCAGTGTGGCCCGAAACACCATATATTTT.

This clonotype showed up many times. This CDR3 reads CASSSTGLGEKLFF. CDR3 coding DNA: TGTGCCAGCAGCTCCACAGGGTTAGGGGAAAAACTGTTTTTT. The chain couples TRBV7-9 to TRBJ1-4, with D perhaps TRBD1 (6 bases). The CDR3 is made up of 14 amino acids. V lost 4 bases and J lost 8, with 14 bases in between. Germline-derived CDR1 and CDR2 are SEHNR and FQNEAQ (reference sequence).

This clonotype was detected a few times. This chain connects TRBV20-1 to TRBJ2-1, with TRBD2 matching over 11 bases. The CDR3 totals 15 residues. Germline assignment: CDR1 DFQATT and CDR2 SNEGSKA (reference sequence). V lost 5 bases to trimming and J lost 6 bases; unmatched junction nucleotides: 9. The CDR3 DNA follows: TGCAGTGCTCCCCACCCCGGGACTAGCGGCAATGAGCAGTTCTTC. It translates to CSAPHPGTSGNEQFF.

This clonotype occurred many times. This rearrangement joins TRBV7-6 to TRBJ1-2; 7 bases match TRBD1. CDR1 is SGHVS, CDR2 FNYEAQ, per germline. Trimming at V came to 5 bases and at J to 7 bases, leaving 16 bases not matched to a gene. The CDR3 extends over 16 amino acids. The CDR3 sequence is CASSPSPDRVEGGYTF. As DNA, the CDR3 is TGTGCCAGCAGCCCTAGCCCCGACAGGGTAGAGGGTGGCTACACCTTC.

This clonotype was observed a few times. The J gene is TRBJ2-3, the V gene TRBV11-2; D not certain. V gave up 5 bases and J gave up 4 bases, with 7 bases separating them. In germline, CDR1 is SGHAT, CDR2 FQNNGV. This CDR3 is 12 amino acids long. CDR3 loop: CASSHVPDTQYF. The CDR3 coding sequence is TGTGCCAGCAGCCACGTCCCAGATACGCAGTATTTT.

This clonotype has just a few counts. The chain recombines TRBV5-6 with TRBJ1-6; D gene unclear. Germline CDR1 reads SGHDT; CDR2 reads YYEEEE. V lost 4 bases, J lost 9 bases, and 8 bases lay in between. This CDR3 spans 12 amino acids. The CDR3 here is CASSGVFSPLHF. CDR3 bases: TGTGCCAGCAGCGGGGTTTTTTCACCCCTCCACTTT.

This clonotype was detected ten times or more. The rearrangement joins TRBV10-3 to TRBJ1-4, with D possibly TRBD1 on 5 matching bases. This CDR3 comprises 15 residues. Germline V lookup: CDR1 ENHRY, CDR2 SYGVKD. V lost 2 bases to trimming and J lost 8 bases, with 15 bases between them. The CDR3 loop reads CAISEAGGPGEKLFF. The DNA for the CDR3 is TGTGCCATCAGTGAGGCTGGGGGTCCCGGAGAAAAACTGTTTTTT.

The chain has TRBV29-1 and TRBJ2-5; no firm D call. CDR3 length: 12 amino acids. Germline loops: CDR1 SQVTM, CDR2 ANQGSEA. V was pared by 4 bases and J by 2 bases, with 8 bases between. CDR3 sequence: CSVVGLQETQYF. DNA for the CDR3: TGCAGCGTTGTAGGTCTACAAGAGACCCAGTACTTC. Variable domain in full (rest from reference TRBV29-1 and TRBJ2-5): SAVISQKPSRDICQRGTSLTIQCQVDSQVTMMFWYRQQPGQSLTLIATANQGSEATYESGFVIDKFPISRPNLTFSTLTVSNMSPEDSSIYLCSVVGLQETQYFGPGTRLLVL.

This clonotype showed up just a few times. This sequence joins TRBV6-6 and TRBJ2-3; no definite D call. Germline V gene sequence: CDR1 MNHNY, CDR2 SVGAGI (reference sequence). The CDR3 contains 12 residues. The ends were cut back, 2 bases at V and 4 bases at J, with 4 bases in the middle. For the CDR3, the DNA is TGTGCCAGCAGTTACCGATCAGATACGCAGTATTTT. The encoded protein is CASSYRSDTQYF.

Only a few counts were recorded for this clonotype. This chain uses TRBV27 with TRBJ2-7; D unresolved. V gave up 0 bases and J gave up 1 base, with 7 bases separating them. The CDR3 is 14 amino acids. Germline CDR1 and CDR2: MNHEY and SMNVEV (reference sequence). CDR3 residues: CASSLSFGSYEQYF. The DNA of the CDR3 is TGTGCCAGCAGTTTATCGTTCGGGTCCTACGAGCAGTACTTC.

The genes are TRBV7-2 and TRBJ2-2; 7 bases line up with TRBD1. Per germline, CDR1 SGHTA and CDR2 FQGNSA. V dropped 0 bases and J dropped 4; count of bases not matched to a gene: 5. The CDR3 length is 16 residues. CDR3 protein: CASSLAYRGITGELFF. The CDR3 DNA reads TGTGCCAGCAGCTTAGCCTACAGGGGTATCACCGGGGAGCTGTTTTTT.

J is TRBJ2-7 and V is TRBV6-1; TRBD2 is a possible D gene (5 bases). The length of the CDR3 is 12 residues. The germline gives CDR1 MNHNS, CDR2 SASEGT. The V end lost 11 bases, the J end lost 0 bases, and 11 bases lay between the germline ends. CDR3 nucleotides: TGTGCCTGCCGGACTTCCTCCTACGAGCAGTACTTC. Residues: CACRTSSYEQYF.

This clonotype was found many times. V is TRBV12-3 or TRBV12-4 and J is TRBJ2-5; 7 bases line up with TRBD2. This CDR3 contains 15 residues. V gave up 5 bases and J gave up 3 bases; unmatched junction bases: 9. The chain's CDR3 is CASSPEGREEETQYF. CDR3 DNA sequence: TGTGCCAGCAGTCCCGAGGGGAGGGAGGAAGAGACCCAGTACTTC.

This clonotype occurred a few times. The chain uses TRBV3-1 and TRBJ2-7; D possibly corresponds to TRBD2 (5 bases). The germline V gene encodes CDR1 LGHDT and CDR2 YNNKEL (reference sequence). The V gene lost 3 bases and the J gene lost 4 bases, with 7 bases spanning the gap. The CDR3 loop spans 12 amino acids. CDR3 protein: CASSHSGYEQYF. In nucleotides, the CDR3 is TGTGCCAGCAGCCACAGCGGTTACGAGCAGTACTTC.

This clonotype has at least ten counts. The DNA of the CDR3 is TGTGCCAGCAGTTTATCGAAGGGGCTTCCCCTCCAACAGCCCCAGCATTTT. Translating it yields CASSLSKGLPLQQPQHF. The rearrangement joins TRBV12-3 or TRBV12-4 to TRBJ1-5; TRBD1 might be the D (5 bases). The CDR3 extends over 17 amino acids. Trimming removed 2 bases at V and 7 bases at J, with 21 bases between.

This clonotype appeared many times. The chain recombines TRBV11-2 with TRBJ2-1, with TRBD2 as a possible D gene (6 bases). V was clipped by 9 bases and J by 6 bases, with 24 bases between them. In germline, CDR1 is SGHAT, CDR2 FQNNGV. The length of the CDR3 is 16 residues. The CDR3 DNA is TGTGCCAGTCGCGGCTTGGGGGGACGGTCTGGCAATGAGCAGTTCTTC. This sequence encodes CASRGLGGRSGNEQFF.